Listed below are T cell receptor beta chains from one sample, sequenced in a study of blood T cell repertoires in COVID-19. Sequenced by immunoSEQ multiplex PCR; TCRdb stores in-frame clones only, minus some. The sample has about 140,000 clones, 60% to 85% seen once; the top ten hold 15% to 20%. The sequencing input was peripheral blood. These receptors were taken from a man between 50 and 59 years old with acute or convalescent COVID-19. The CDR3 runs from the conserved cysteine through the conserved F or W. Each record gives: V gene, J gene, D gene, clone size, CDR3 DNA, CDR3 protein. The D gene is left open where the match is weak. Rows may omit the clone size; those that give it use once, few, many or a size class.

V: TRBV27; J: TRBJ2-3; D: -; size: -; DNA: TGTGCCAGCAGTTTATCGGCTACAGATACGCAGTATTTT; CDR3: CASSLSATDTQYF
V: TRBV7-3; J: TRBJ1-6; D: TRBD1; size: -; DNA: TGTGCCAGCAGCCCACAGGGGGCGGGTAATTCACCCCTCCACTTT; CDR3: CASSPQGAGNSPLHF
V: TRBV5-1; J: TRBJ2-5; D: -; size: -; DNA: TGCGCCAGCAGCTTGAGTACGCAGGGAAGGCAAGAGACCCAGTACTTC; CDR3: CASSLSTQGRQETQYF
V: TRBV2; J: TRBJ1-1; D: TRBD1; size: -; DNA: TGTGCCAGCAGTGCACAGGGGGTTAGGGACACTGAAGCTTTCTTT; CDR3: CASSAQGVRDTEAFF
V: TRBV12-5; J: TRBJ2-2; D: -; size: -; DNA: TGTGCTATCAATCCAAGTTCGGGGGTGGGCACCGGGGAGCTGTTTTTT; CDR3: CAINPSSGVGTGELFF
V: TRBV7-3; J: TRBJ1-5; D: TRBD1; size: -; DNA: TGTGCCAGCAGCCCCCGACAGGGGTATCAGCCCCAGCATTTT; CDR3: CASSPRQGYQPQHF
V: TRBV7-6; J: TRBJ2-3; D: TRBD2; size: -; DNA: TGTGCCAGCAGCTTAGACCTAGCGGGGGGCGGGGATACGCAGTATTTT; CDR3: CASSLDLAGGGDTQYF
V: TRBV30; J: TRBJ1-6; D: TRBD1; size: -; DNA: TGTGCCTGGGCCGGACAGGCTAATTCACCCCTCCACTTT; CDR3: CAWAGQANSPLHF
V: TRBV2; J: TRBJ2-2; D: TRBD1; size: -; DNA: TGTGCCAGCAAGCCGGGACAGGGTGGCGGGGAGCTGTTTTTT; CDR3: CASKPGQGGGELFF
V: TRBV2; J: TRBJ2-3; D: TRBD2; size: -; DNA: TGTGCCAGCAGACCAGCGGGGAGCACAGATACGCAGTATTTT; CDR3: CASRPAGSTDTQYF
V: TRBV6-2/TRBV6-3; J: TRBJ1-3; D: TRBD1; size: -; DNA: TGTGCCAGCAGCCGCGGGACAGACTCTGGAAACACCATATATTTT; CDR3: CASSRGTDSGNTIYF
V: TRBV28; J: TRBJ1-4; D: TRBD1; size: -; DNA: TGTGCCAGCACCGGGACAGGGGTCTTTGAAAAACTGTTTTTT; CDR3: CASTGTGVFEKLFF
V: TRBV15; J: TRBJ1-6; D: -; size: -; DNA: TGTGCCACCAGCAGCCCAGGGTTAGATTCACCCCTCCACTTT; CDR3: CATSSPGLDSPLHF
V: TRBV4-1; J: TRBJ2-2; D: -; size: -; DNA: TGCGCCAGCAGCCACAGTGGCACCGGGGAGCTGTTTTTT; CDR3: CASSHSGTGELFF
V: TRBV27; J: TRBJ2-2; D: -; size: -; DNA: TGTGCCAGCAGTTATGGTCCGGGTACCGGGGAGCTGTTTTTT; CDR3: CASSYGPGTGELFF
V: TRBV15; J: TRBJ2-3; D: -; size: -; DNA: TGTGCCACCAGCAGCCGGGACACCCCCAGAAGCACAGATACGCAGTATTTT; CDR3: CATSSRDTPRSTDTQYF
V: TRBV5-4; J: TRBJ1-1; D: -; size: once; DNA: TGTGCCAGCAGCTCCCACTTGAACACTGAAGCTTTCTTT; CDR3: CASSSHLNTEAFF
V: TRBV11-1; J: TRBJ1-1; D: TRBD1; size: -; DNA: TGTGCCAGCAGCTTCCAGGGGGTGAAGAACACTGAAGCTTTCTTT; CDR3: CASSFQGVKNTEAFF
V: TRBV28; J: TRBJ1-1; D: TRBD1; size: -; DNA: TGTGCCAGCAGATCGGACAGGGGAGATACTGAAGCTTTCTTT; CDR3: CASRSDRGDTEAFF
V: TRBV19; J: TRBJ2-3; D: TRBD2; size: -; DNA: TGTGCCAGTAGTCAGGGACTAGGGACAGATACGCAGTATTTT; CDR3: CASSQGLGTDTQYF
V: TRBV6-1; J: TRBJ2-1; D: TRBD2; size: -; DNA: TGTGCCAGCAGTGGACTAGCGGGGGGTTTCAATGAGCAGTTCTTC; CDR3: CASSGLAGGFNEQFF
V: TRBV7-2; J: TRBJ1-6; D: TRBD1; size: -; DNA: TGTGCCAGCAGCATACAGGGGGGTAATTCACCCCTCCACTTT; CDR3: CASSIQGGNSPLHF
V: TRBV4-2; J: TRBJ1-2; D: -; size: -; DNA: TGTGCCAGCAGCCAGGGAGGAACAGGCGAAAACTATGGCTACACCTTC; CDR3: CASSQGGTGENYGYTF
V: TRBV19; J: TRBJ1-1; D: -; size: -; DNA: TGTGCCAGTAGTATAGGGCCAGGGGAGCGGAGCACTGAAGCTTTCTTT; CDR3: CASSIGPGERSTEAFF
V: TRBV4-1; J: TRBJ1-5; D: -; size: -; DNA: TGCGCCAGCAGCCACTTATTTAATCAGCCCCAGCATTTT; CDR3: CASSHLFNQPQHF
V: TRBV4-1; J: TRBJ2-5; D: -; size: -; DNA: TGCGCCAGCAGCCTACGACTAGGGGAGACCCAGTACTTC; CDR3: CASSLRLGETQYF
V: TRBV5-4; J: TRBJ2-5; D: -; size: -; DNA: TGTGCCAGCAGCTCGCGGGGGCGGGAGACCCAGTACTTC; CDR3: CASSSRGRETQYF
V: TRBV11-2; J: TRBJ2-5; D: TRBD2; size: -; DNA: TGTGCCAGCAGGACACTAGCGGGGGGTCAAGAGACCCAGTACTTC; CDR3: CASRTLAGGQETQYF
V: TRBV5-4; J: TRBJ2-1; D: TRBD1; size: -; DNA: TGTGCCAGCAGCTTGGCCGGGACAGCCAATGAGCAGTTCTTC; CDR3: CASSLAGTANEQFF
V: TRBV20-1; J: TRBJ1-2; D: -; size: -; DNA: TGCAGTGCTAGTACTGCAGGGTCTAGTTCTAACTATGGCTACACCTTC; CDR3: CSASTAGSSSNYGYTF
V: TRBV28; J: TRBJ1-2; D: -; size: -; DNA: TGTGCCAGCAGACTCAGGGGCGCCAAGGGTGGCTACACCTTC; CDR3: CASRLRGAKGGYTF
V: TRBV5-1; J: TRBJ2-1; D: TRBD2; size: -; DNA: TGCGCCAGCAGGTCTGGTACTAGCGGGTCCCCATACGAGCAGTTCTTC; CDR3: CASRSGTSGSPYEQFF
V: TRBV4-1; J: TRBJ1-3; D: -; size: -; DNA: TGCGCCAGCAGCCGAGTAACCGAAACCTCCGGAAACACCATATATTTT; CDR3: CASSRVTETSGNTIYF
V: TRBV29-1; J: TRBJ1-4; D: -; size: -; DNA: TGCAGCGTTGTTACGGGGGAAACTAATGAAAAACTGTTTTTT; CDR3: CSVVTGETNEKLFF
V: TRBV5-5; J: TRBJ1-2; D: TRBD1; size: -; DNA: TGTGCCAGCAGCTTGGAGGGACAGGCCTATGGCTACACCTTC; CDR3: CASSLEGQAYGYTF
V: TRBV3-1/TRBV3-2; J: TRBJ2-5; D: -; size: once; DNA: TGTGCCAGCAGCCAATTTCGAGAGACCCAGTACTTC; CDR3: CASSQFRETQYF
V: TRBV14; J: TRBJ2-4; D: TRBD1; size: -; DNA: TGTGCCAGCACCAAGACAGGGGACAAAAACATTCAGTACTTC; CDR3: CASTKTGDKNIQYF
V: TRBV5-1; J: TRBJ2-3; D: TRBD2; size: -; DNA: TGCGCCAGCAGCTTGGGGGCTAGCGGGGGGGCAGATACGCAGTATTTT; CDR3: CASSLGASGGADTQYF
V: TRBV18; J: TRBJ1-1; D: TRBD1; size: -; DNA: TGTGCCAGCTCTCGACAGGGGGACACTGAAGCTTTCTTT; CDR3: CASSRQGDTEAFF
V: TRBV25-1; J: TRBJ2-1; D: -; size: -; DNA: TGTGCCAGCAGTGAATGGGCAGGCGTCAATGAGCAGTTCTTC; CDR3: CASSEWAGVNEQFF
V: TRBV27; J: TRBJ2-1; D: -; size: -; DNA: TGTGCCAGCAGTTTTCAAACTTTAGGTATAGGGGGCAATGAGCAGTTCTTC; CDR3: CASSFQTLGIGGNEQFF
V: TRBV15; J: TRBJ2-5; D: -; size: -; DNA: TGTGCCACCAGTTTACAGGTCTCCCAAGAGACCCAGTACTTC; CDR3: CATSLQVSQETQYF
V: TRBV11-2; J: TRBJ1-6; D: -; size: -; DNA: TGTGCCAGCAGCATAGGAGGGTCCTTTAGCTCCTATAATTCACCCCTCCACTTT; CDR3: CASSIGGSFSSYNSPLHF
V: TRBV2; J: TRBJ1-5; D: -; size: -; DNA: TGTGCCAGCAGTTTCAGGGCCAATCAGCCCCAGCATTTT; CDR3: CASSFRANQPQHF
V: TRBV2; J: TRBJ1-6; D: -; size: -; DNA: TGTGCCAGCAGATCCGCGGGGTTATTTTCACCCCTCCACTTT; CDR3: CASRSAGLFSPLHF
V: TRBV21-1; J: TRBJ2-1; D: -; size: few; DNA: TGTGCCAGCCGCAGGGCCGGGGGGCAGGCCTACAATGAGCAGTTCTTC; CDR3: CASRRAGGQAYNEQFF
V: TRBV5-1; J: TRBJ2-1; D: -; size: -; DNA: TGCGCCAGCAGCTTGCAGGGGCCCTACAATGAGCAGTTCTTC; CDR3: CASSLQGPYNEQFF
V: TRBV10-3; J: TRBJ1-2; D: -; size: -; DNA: TGTGCCATCAGTGAAGCAGGGGTCGGCTACACCTTC; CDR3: CAISEAGVGYTF